Listed below are T cell receptor beta chains from one sample, sequenced in a study of OX40 agonist ivuxolimab in advanced cancers. The assay was immunoSEQ multiplex PCR, and TCRdb's table has in-frame clones only and misses some. The data contain roughly 24,000 clones, 83% of them singletons. This specimen was CD4+ or CD8+ T cells sorted from blood, taken in a trial of the OX40 agonist ivuxolimab. Receptors were obtained from an adult with an advanced solid tumor such as melanoma, head and neck, liver or kidney cancer. CDR3s include the opening cysteine and the closing phenylalanine or tryptophan. D genes are given only for firm matches. Not all rows give a size; the values are once, few, many and, for expanded clones, a class.

V	J	D	size	DNA	CDR3
TRBV9	TRBJ1-2	-	few	TGTGCCAGCAGCGTAGACACAGGAATCTATGGCTACACCTTC	CASSVDTGIYGYTF
TRBV4-3	TRBJ1-2	-	-	TGCGCCAGCAGCCAAGATCGGGGAACGAGGGTTTATGGCTACACCTTC	CASSQDRGTRVYGYTF
TRBV11-2	TRBJ2-7	-	-	TGTGCCAGCAGCCAGGAGAGGAGGAGCTCCTACGAGCAGTACTTC	CASSQERRSSYEQYF
TRBV7-8	TRBJ2-1	TRBD1	-	TGTGCCAGCAGAGATTCGAGGACAGGGGGCTTTAATGAGCAGTTCTTC	CASRDSRTGGFNEQFF
TRBV6-1	TRBJ2-3	-	once	TGTGCCAGCAGTGAAAGAGGGGTGGGGGCGATAGATACGCAGTATTTT	CASSERGVGAIDTQYF
TRBV27	TRBJ1-4	TRBD1	-	TGTGCCAGCAGTTTCGGGGACAGGGAGTATGAAAAACTGTTTTTT	CASSFGDREYEKLFF
TRBV11-2	TRBJ1-1	-	-	TGTGCCAGCAGCTGGGGGTTCGCTGAAGCTTTCTTT	CASSWGFAEAFF
TRBV5-4	TRBJ2-5	-	-	TGTGCCAGCAGCTTGTGGGACGCAGAGACCCAGTACTTC	CASSLWDAETQYF
TRBV4-3	TRBJ2-7	TRBD2	-	TGCGCCAGCAGCCAAGTAGCGGGGGCAGGGGAGCAGTACTTC	CASSQVAGAGEQYF
TRBV5-6	TRBJ1-1	-	-	TGTGCCAGCAGCTTGACAGGTCCCATACTTAACACTGAAGCTTTCTTT	CASSLTGPILNTEAFF
TRBV6-5	TRBJ1-5	-	-	TGTGCCACCTTCGGGGGTGGCCAGCCCCAGCATTTT	CATFGGGQPQHF
TRBV9	TRBJ2-5	TRBD1	-	TGTGCCAGCAGTCAAGGACAGGGGGCTCAAGAGACCCAGTACTTC	CASSQGQGAQETQYF
TRBV7-9	TRBJ2-3	-	few	TGTGCCAGCAGCTCCCCAATCCCGGGTAACACAGATACGCAGTATTTT	CASSSPIPGNTDTQYF
TRBV6-1	TRBJ2-3	-	-	TGTGCCAGCGCCGTGACGCGCACTAGCACAGATACGCAGTATTTT	CASAVTRTSTDTQYF
TRBV4-1	TRBJ2-2	-	-	TGCGCCAGCAGCCAGGGGGCCTTGAACACCGGGGAGCTGTTTTTT	CASSQGALNTGELFF
TRBV11-2	TRBJ2-1	-	-	TGTGCCAGCAGGGTTGTGGGGGGGCATTCCTACAATGAGCAGTTCTTC	CASRVVGGHSYNEQFF
TRBV6-5	TRBJ2-7	TRBD1	-	TGTGCCAGCAGTGGGGGGGGACAGGGTGCCTACGAGCAGTACTTC	CASSGGGQGAYEQYF
TRBV4-3	TRBJ2-7	-	-	TGCGCCAGCAGCCAAGAACAGGGTGCCGGACTGATCTCCTACGAGCAGTACTTC	CASSQEQGAGLISYEQYF
TRBV9	TRBJ2-5	-	-	TGTGCCAGCAGCTCATCGGCTCACCAAGAGACCCAGTACTTC	CASSSSAHQETQYF
TRBV5-6	TRBJ1-2	-	-	TGTGCCAGCAGCTTGGGGCAGGGCACCTATGGCTACACCTTC	CASSLGQGTYGYTF
TRBV19	TRBJ1-1	-	-	TGTGCCAGTAGTGGAAGGTACCTTGAAGCTTTCTTT	CASSGRYLEAFF
TRBV6-6	TRBJ1-1	TRBD1	-	TGTGCCAGCAGTTATTCCCGGGACAGTGAAGCTTTCTTT	CASSYSRDSEAFF
TRBV29-1	TRBJ2-7	-	-	TGCAGCGTTGAAGATACAGGAGCCTACGAGCAGTACTTC	CSVEDTGAYEQYF
TRBV21-1	TRBJ2-3	-	-	TGTGCCAGCAGCATAGTGTCGGCAGGGCTCACAGATACGCAGTATTTT	CASSIVSAGLTDTQYF
TRBV6-5	TRBJ2-1	-	-	TGTGCCAGCAGTTACGGATTGAATGAGCAGTTCTTC	CASSYGLNEQFF
TRBV29-1	TRBJ2-3	TRBD2	-	TGCAGCGTACTTAGCGGGTTCGTAAATACGCAGTATTTT	CSVLSGFVNTQYF
TRBV27	TRBJ1-5	TRBD1	-	TGTGCCAGCAGTTTAGGGACAGACAATCAGCCCCAGCATTTT	CASSLGTDNQPQHF
TRBV7-8	TRBJ1-4	-	once	TGTGCCAGCAGCTTAAGGGAGGGTAATGAAAAACTGTTTTTT	CASSLREGNEKLFF
TRBV19	TRBJ2-1	TRBD2	-	TGTGCCAGTAGTATAGATCTATTTGGGACTACCTTCTACAATGAGCAGTTCTTC	CASSIDLFGTTFYNEQFF
TRBV5-5	TRBJ1-1	-	-	TGTGCCAGCAGACTACTAACGAACACTGAAGCTTTCTTT	CASRLLTNTEAFF
TRBV4-1	TRBJ1-5	-	medium-sized	TGCGCCAGCAGCCCCTACGAGGTTGTCAATCAGCCCCAGCATTTT	CASSPYEVVNQPQHF
TRBV4-3	TRBJ2-2	TRBD1	-	TGCGCCAGCAGCCAAGATAGTGGCAGGGGGCGCGCCGGGGAGCTGTTTTTT	CASSQDSGRGRAGELFF
TRBV5-8	TRBJ2-1	-	-	TGTGCCAGCAGCTTGTTGAGCGGCTCCTACAATGAGCAGTTCTTC	CASSLLSGSYNEQFF
TRBV13	TRBJ2-1	-	-	TGTGCCAGCAGCTTAGGCTGGGGTCTTGAGCAGTTCTTC	CASSLGWGLEQFF
TRBV9	TRBJ2-7	-	-	TGTGCCAGCAGCGTATCGCCAGGCGGTATATACGAGCAGTACTTC	CASSVSPGGIYEQYF
TRBV4-3	TRBJ2-5	-	few	TGCGCCAGCAGCCAAGATCGGGGACGGGGGGCACGCCAAGAGACCCAGTACTTC	CASSQDRGRGARQETQYF
TRBV2	TRBJ2-7	-	-	TGTGCCAGCGGGGGGAGGCAGACCTACGAGCAGTACTTC	CASGGRQTYEQYF
TRBV4-1	TRBJ2-1	TRBD1	-	TGCGCCAGCAGCCACCCCCTGGGACAGGGCTCCTACAATGAGCAGTTCTTC	CASSHPLGQGSYNEQFF
TRBV27	TRBJ1-5	-	-	TGTGCCAGCAGTCGTCCCCTCGGACTGGGGTCGAGCCCAGCATTT	CASSRPLGLGSSPAF
TRBV4-1	TRBJ2-3	-	-	TGCGCCGGCAGCCATAAACAGTACACAGATACGCAGTATTTT	CAGSHKQYTDTQYF
TRBV29-1	TRBJ2-1	-	once	TGCAGCGTTGTGGGGGGGACCAGGGGCTCCTACAATGAGCAGTTCTTC	CSVVGGTRGSYNEQFF
TRBV27	TRBJ1-6	-	-	TGTGCCAGCAGTTTCGTCAGGGGAGGAAATTCACCCCTCCACTTT	CASSFVRGGNSPLHF
TRBV9	TRBJ1-1	-	-	TGTGCCAGCGGTCCTCAGGGACACATGAACACTGAAGCTTTCTTT	CASGPQGHMNTEAFF
TRBV7-2	TRBJ2-3	-	few	TGTGCCAGCAGCTACACAGATACGCAGTATTTT	CASSYTDTQYF
TRBV19	TRBJ2-2	-	few	TGTGCCATAAGGTGGGAGAGTACCGGGGAGCTGTTTTTT	CAIRWESTGELFF
TRBV9	TRBJ1-1	-	-	TGTGCCAGCAGCCCATCCGGGGCGGGCACTGAAGCTTTCTTT	CASSPSGAGTEAFF
TRBV7-9	TRBJ1-4	TRBD1	-	TGTGCCAGCAGCTTAGACTGGGGACAGGATGAAAAACTGTTTTTT	CASSLDWGQDEKLFF
TRBV28	TRBJ1-2	-	-	TGTGCCAGCAGTTTGTCCCCCTATGGCTACACCTTC	CASSLSPYGYTF
TRBV27	TRBJ2-3	-	-	TGTGCCAGCAGTTCCGGCTGGGCAGATACGCAGTATTTT	CASSSGWADTQYF
TRBV6-9	TRBJ2-5	TRBD2	-	TGTGCCAGCAGCGGCGGGGGGTTCCAAGAGACCCAGTACTTC	CASSGGGFQETQYF
TRBV29-1	TRBJ2-2	-	-	TGCAGCGTTGAAGATCGGGGAGACCGAACCGGGGAGCTGTTTTTT	CSVEDRGDRTGELFF
TRBV5-1	TRBJ1-3	-	-	TGCGCCAGCAGCCCGTACTCTGGAAACACCATATATTTT	CASSPYSGNTIYF